Following are 6 T cell receptor beta chains from one sample sequenced in a study of shared clonotypes between healthy human individuals. Naive CD8 cells lacked CD45RO, underwent positive selection for CCR7 and left out terminally differentiated effector memory CD45RA+ cells. The repertoire was sequenced with immunoSEQ multiplex PCR; TCRdb's copy has only in-frame clones and lacks some. This sample has almost 700,000 clones, with 92% found just once. Sequencing was done on a sample of naive CD8+ T cells sorted from blood. The receptor set was obtained from a man aged 30 to 45 in good health.

The V and J genes are TRBV7-6 and TRBJ1-3; tentatively, D is TRBD1 (5 bases). The ends were cut back, 1 base at V and 9 bases at J, with 13 bases in the middle. The CDR3 runs to 14 residues. CDR1 and CDR2 from the germline V gene are SGHVS and FNYEAQ. As DNA, the CDR3 is TGTGCCAGCAGCTTAGACGGGCAGGGAGTCACCATATATTTT. Translation gives CASSLDGQGVTIYF.

This chain links TRBV6-5 with TRBJ2-1; 9 bases are a match to TRBD1. The CDR3 runs 14 residues. Per the germline V gene, CDR1 is MNHEY and CDR2 is SVGAGI. Unmatched junction bases numbered 1, after V lost 0 bases and J lost 7 bases. CDR3 nucleotides: TGTGCCAGCAGTTACTCGGGGACAGGGAATGAGCAGTTCTTC. Translating gives CASSYSGTGNEQFF.

The CDR3 coding sequence is TGTGCCAGCAGCTTAGCGTGGCGGGTCAATGAGCAGTTCTTC. The encoded protein is CASSLAWRVNEQFF. The J gene is TRBJ2-1, the V gene TRBV7-9, with D possibly being TRBD2 (5 bases). With 0 bases removed from V and 6 bases from J, the gap between germline ends came to 9 bases. From germline, CDR1 is SEHNR and CDR2 FQNEAQ (reference sequence). The CDR3 is made up of 14 amino acids.

The V and J genes are TRBV29-1 and TRBJ2-3; D unclear. The V gene's germline CDR1 is SQVTM and CDR2 ANQGSEA. The length of the CDR3 is 14 residues. Trimming shortened V by 3 bases and J by 0 bases, and 10 bases separated the two germline ends. CDR3 coding DNA: TGCAGCGTTGAGTCCAGGAAAAGCACAGATACGCAGTATTTT. It translates to CSVESRKSTDTQYF.

This chain links TRBV13 with TRBJ2-1, with 7 nucleotides matching TRBD1. This CDR3 region has 14 residues. V shed 0 bases and J 7 bases; nucleotides not matched to a gene: 3. Germline CDR1 and CDR2: PRHDT and FYEKMQ (reference sequence). CDR3 loop: CASSLGTGRNEQFF. CDR3 bases: TGTGCCAGCAGCTTAGGGACAGGGAGAAATGAGCAGTTCTTC.

This rearrangement joins TRBV2 to TRBJ1-4; TRBD1 agrees at 7 bases. The ends lost 6 bases at V and 0 bases at J; junction bases unmatched: 22. Looked up from germline, CDR1 is SNHLY and CDR2 is FYNNEI. The CDR3 runs 21 residues. The CDR3 is CASRLPSAVGTVKATNEKLFF. For the CDR3, the DNA is TGTGCCAGCAGACTCCCCTCCGCAGTGGGGACAGTCAAAGCAACTAATGAAAAACTGTTTTTT.